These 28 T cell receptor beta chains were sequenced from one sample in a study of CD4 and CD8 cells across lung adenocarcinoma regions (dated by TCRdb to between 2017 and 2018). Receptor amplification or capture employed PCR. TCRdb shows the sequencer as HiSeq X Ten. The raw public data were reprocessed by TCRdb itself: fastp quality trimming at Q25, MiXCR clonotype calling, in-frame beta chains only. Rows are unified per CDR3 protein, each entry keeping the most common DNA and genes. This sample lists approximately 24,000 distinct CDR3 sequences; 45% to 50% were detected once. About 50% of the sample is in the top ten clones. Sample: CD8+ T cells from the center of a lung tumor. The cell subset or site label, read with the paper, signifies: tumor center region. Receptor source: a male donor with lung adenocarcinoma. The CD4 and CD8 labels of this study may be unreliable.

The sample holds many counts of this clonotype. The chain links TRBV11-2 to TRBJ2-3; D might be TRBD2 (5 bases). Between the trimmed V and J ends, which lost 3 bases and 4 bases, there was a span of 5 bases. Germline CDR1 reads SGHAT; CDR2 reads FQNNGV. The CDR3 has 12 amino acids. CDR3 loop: CASSLDSDTQYF. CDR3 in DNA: TGTGCCAGCAGCTTGGACTCAGATACGCAGTATTTT.

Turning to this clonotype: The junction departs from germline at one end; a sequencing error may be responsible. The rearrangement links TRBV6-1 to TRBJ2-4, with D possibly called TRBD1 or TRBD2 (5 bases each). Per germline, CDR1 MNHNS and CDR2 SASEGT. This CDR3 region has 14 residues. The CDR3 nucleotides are TGTGCCAGCAGGGGGCTGGGAGCCAAAAACATGCAGTACTTC. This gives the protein CASRGLGAKNMQYF.

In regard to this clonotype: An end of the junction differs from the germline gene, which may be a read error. The DNA for the CDR3 is TGTGCCAGGGGCCCCCAGGTTGTCACCTACAATGCGCAGTTCTTT. It codes for CARGPQVVTYNAQFF. V and J are TRBV7-2 and TRBJ2-3, with no clear D. The CDR3 length is 15 residues. Per the germline V gene, CDR1 is SGHTA and CDR2 is FQGNSA.

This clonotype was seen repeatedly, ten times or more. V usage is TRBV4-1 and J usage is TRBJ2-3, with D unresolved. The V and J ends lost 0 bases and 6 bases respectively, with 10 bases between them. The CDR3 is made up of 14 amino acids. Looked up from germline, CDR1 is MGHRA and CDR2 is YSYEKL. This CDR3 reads CASSQDRDTDTQYF. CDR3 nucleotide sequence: TGCGCCAGCAGCCAAGACAGAGACACGGATACGCAGTATTTT.

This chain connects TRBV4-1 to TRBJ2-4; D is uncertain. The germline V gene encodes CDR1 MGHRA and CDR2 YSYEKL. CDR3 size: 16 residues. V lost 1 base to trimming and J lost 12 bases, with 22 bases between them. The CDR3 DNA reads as TGCGCCAGCAGCCAAGCGAGCCCGTCAGGCACAGATACTCAGTACTTC. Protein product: CASSQASPSGTDTQYF.

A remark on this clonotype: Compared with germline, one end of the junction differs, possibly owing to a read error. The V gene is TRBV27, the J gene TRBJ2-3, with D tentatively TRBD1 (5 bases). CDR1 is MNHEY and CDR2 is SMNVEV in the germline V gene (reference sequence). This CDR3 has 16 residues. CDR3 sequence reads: CASSLSGRGATDTQYF. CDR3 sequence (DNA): TGTGCCAGCAGTTTATCGGGGCGAGGAGCCACAGATACGCAGTACTTT.

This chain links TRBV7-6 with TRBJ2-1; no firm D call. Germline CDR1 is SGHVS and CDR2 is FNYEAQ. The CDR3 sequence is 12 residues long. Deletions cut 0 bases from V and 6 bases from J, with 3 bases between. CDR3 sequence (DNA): TGTGCCAGCAGCTTAGCTCGCAATGAGCAGTTCTTC. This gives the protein CASSLARNEQFF.

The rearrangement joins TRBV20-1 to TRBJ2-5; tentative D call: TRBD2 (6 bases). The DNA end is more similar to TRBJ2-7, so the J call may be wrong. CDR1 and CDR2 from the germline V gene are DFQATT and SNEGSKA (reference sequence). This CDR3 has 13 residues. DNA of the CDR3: TGCAGTGCTCAGGTGGGGGGTCTCTACGAGCAGTACTTC. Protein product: CSAQVGGLYEQYF.

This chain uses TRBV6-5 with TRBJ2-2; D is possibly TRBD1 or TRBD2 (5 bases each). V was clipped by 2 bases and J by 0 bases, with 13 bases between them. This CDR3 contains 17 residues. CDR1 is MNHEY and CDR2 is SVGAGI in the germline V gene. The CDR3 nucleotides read TGTGCCAGCAGTTACGCCGGGACGGAAGCGAACACCGGGGAGCTGTTTTTT. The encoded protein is CASSYAGTEANTGELFF.

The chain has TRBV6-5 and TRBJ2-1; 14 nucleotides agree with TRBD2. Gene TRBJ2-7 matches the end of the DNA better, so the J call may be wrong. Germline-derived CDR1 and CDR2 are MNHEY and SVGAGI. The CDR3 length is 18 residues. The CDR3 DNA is TGTGCCAGCAGTTACTCCGGGACTAGCGGGAGCAAACCCTACGAGCAGTACGTC. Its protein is CASSYSGTSGSKPYEQYV.

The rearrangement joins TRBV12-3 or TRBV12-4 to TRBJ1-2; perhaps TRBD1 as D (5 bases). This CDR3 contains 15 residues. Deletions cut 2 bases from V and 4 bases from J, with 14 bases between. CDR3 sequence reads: CASSLNLRALYGYTF. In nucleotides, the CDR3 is TGTGCCAGCAGTTTAAATCTCAGGGCCCTCTATGGCTACACCTTC.

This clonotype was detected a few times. The CDR3 DNA is TGCGCCAGCAGCAGACAAGAGACCCAGTTCTTC. Translating gives CASSRQETQFF. The rearrangement joins TRBV10-2 to TRBJ2-1; no clear D gene. Germline loops: CDR1 WSHSY, CDR2 SAAADI. The V and J ends lost 6 bases and 13 bases respectively, with 13 bases between them. The CDR3 length is 11 residues.

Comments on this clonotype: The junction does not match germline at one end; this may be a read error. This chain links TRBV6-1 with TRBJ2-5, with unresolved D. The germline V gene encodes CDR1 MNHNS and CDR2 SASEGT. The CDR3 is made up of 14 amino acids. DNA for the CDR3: TGTGCGGGCAGTGGTCCCCGTTCCCGAGAGACGCAGTACTTC. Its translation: CAGSGPRSRETQYF.

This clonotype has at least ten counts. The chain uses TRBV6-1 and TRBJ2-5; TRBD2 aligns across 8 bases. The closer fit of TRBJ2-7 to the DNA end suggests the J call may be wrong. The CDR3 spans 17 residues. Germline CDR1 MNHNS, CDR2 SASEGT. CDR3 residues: CASSGSRLARSPHEQYF. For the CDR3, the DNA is TGTGCCAGCAGTGGATCCCGACTAGCGCGGAGTCCCCACGAGCAGTACTTC.

The DNA for the CDR3 is TGTGCCAGCAGTTTGTTGAGCGGGAGAAATGAGCAGTTCTTC. Amino acid sequence: CASSLLSGRNEQFF. The V gene is TRBV12-3 or TRBV12-4, the J gene TRBJ2-1; 8 nucleotides match TRBD2. CDR3 length: 14 residues. V lost 3 bases to trimming and J lost 7 bases; unmatched junction nucleotides: 5.

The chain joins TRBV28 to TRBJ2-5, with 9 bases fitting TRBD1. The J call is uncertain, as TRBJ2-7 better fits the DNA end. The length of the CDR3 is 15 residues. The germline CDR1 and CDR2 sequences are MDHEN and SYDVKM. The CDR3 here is CASSSGTGFPYEQYF. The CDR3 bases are TGTGCCAGCAGTTCCGGGACAGGGTTTCCCTACGAGCAGTACTTC.

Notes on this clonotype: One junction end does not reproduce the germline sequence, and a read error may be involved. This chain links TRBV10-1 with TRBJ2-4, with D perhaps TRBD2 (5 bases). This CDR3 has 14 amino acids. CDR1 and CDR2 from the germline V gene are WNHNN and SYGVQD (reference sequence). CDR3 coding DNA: TGCGGCAGCACGGGGTCGCGAGCCGAAAACATGCAGTACTTC. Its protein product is CGSTGSRAENMQYF.

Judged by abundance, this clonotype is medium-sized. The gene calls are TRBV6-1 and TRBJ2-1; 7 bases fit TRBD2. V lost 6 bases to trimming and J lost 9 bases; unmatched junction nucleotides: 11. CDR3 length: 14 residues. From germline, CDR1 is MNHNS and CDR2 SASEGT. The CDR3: CASRREGRFSEQFF. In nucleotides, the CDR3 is TGTGCCAGCAGGAGGGAGGGCCGTTTTAGTGAGCAGTTCTTC.

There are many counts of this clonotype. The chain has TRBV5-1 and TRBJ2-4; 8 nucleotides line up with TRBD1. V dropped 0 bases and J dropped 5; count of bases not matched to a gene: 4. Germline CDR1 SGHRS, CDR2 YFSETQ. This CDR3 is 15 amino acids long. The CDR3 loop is CASSLAQGAQNIQYF. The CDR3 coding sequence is TGCGCCAGCAGCTTGGCCCAGGGGGCTCAAAACATTCAGTACTTC.

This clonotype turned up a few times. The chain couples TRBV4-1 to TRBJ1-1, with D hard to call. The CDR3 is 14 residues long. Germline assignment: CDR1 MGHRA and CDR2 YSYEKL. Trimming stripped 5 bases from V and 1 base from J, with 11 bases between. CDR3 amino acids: CASSYGASNTEAFF. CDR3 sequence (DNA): TGCGCCAGCAGCTACGGAGCGTCGAACACTGAAGCTTTCTTT.

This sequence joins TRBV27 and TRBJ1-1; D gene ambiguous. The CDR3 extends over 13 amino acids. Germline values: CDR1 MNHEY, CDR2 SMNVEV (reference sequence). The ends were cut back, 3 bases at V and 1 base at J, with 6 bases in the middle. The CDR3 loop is CASSLAGNTEAFF. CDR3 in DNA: TGTGCCAGCAGTTTGGCGGGGAACACTGAAGCTTTCTTT.

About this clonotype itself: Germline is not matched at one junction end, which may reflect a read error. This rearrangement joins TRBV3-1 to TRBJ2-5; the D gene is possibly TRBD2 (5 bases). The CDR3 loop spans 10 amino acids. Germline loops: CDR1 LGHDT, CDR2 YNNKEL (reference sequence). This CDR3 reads CGSGQETQYF. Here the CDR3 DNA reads TGTGGCAGCGGCCAAGAGACCCAGTATTTC.

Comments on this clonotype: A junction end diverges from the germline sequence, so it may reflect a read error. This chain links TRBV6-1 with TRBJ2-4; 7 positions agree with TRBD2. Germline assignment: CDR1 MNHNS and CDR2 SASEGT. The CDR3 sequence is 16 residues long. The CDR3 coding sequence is TGTGCCAGCAGTCCACGCGGGAGCGTGGCCCAAAACATCCAGTACTTC. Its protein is CASSPRGSVAQNIQYF.

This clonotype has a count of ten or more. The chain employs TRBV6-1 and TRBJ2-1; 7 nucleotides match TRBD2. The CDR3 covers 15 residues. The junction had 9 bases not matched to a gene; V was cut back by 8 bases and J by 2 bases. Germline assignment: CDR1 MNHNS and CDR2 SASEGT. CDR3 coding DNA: TGTGCCAGCTCCCCCGGCGGGGGAACCTACAATGAGCAGTTCTTC. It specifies CASSPGGGTYNEQFF.

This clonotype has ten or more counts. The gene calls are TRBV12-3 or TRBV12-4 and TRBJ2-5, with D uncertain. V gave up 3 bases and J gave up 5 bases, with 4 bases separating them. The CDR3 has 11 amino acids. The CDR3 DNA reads TGTGCCAGCAGTTTTTCGGAGACCCAGTACTTC. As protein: CASSFSETQYF.

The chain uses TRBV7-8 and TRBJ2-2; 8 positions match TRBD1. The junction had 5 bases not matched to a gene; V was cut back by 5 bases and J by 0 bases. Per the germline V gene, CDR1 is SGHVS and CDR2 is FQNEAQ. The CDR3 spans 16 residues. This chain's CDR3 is CASSRWTGSNTGELFF. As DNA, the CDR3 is TGTGCCAGCAGCAGATGGACAGGGTCGAACACCGGGGAGCTGTTTTTT.

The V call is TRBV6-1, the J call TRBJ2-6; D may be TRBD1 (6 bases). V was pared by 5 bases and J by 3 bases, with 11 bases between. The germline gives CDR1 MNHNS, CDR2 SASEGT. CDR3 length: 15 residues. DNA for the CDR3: TGTGCCAGCAGTCAGGGGCGATATGGGGCCAACGTCCTGACTTTC. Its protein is CASSQGRYGANVLTF.

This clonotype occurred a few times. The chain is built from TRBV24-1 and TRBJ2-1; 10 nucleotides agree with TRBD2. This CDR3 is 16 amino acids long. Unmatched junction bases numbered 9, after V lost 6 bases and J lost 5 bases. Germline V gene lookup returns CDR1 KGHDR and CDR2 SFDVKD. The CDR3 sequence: CATSPSGRGYDNEQFF. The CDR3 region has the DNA TGTGCCACCAGTCCTAGCGGGAGAGGGTACGACAATGAGCAGTTCTTC.